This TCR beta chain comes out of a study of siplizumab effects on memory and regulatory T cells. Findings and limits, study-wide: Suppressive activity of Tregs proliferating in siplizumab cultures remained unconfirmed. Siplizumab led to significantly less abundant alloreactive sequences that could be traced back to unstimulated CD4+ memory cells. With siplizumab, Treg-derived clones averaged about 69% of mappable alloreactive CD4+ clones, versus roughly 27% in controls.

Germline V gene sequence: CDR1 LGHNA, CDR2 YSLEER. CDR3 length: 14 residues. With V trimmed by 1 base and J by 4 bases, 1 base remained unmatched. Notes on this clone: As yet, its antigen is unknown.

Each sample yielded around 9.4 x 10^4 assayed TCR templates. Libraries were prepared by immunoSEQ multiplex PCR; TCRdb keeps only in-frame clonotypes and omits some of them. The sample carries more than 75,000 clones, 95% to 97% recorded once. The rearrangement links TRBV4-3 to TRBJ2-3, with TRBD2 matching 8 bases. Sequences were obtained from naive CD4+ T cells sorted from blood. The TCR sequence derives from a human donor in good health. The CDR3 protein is CASSQGTSSDTQYF. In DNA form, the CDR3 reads TGCGCCAGCAGCCAAGGGACTAGCTCAGATACGCAGTATTTT.